This entry lists 2 T cell receptor beta chains sequenced from one sample in a study of cytomegalovirus exposure and HLA in healthy donors. The PCR used 60 Vbeta and 13 Jbeta primers. Libraries were prepared by immunoSEQ multiplex PCR; TCRdb keeps only in-frame clonotypes and omits some of them. The sample has fewer than 200,000 clones; less than 80% are singletons. Sequencing was carried out using PBMCs. The origin of the receptors is a female donor in good health and CMV-seronegative.

CDR3 in DNA: TGTGCCATCAGTGACGGAGCCCCGGGCTACGAGCAGTACTTC. Protein sequence: CAISDGAPGYEQYF. The chain links TRBV10-3 to TRBJ2-7, with unresolved D. The CDR3 is 14 amino acids. Trimming stripped 3 bases from V and 3 bases from J, with 12 bases between. CDR1 and CDR2 from the germline V gene are ENHRY and SYGVKD.

Turning to this clone: An end of the junction differs from the germline gene, which may be a read error. The chain links TRBV27 to TRBJ2-7; D is unresolved. CDR3 length: 13 residues. CDR1 and CDR2 from the germline V gene are MNHEY and SMNVEV (reference sequence). CDR3 sequence reads: CVSSPAIPYEQYF. CDR3 sequence (DNA): TGTGTCAGCAGTCCAGCGATTCCCTACGAGCAGTACTTC.